This T cell receptor (beta chain) was sequenced during a study of neurological immune-mediated disorders (dated by TCRdb to about 2019). Study-level background: Among the roughly 34 multiple sclerosis patients, relapsing-remitting MS was present in roughly 30 and secondary progressive MS was present in 3. The cohort comprised some 71 subjects: roughly 15 HAM/TSP patients, 35 or so multiple sclerosis patients and approximately 20 healthy controls. Alongside PBMC samples, the set of approximately 100 TCR-beta libraries contained longitudinal samples, technical triplicates, and paired CD4+ and CD8+ T-cell subsets that had been sorted. Peripheral blood TCR-beta repertoires from patients with HTLV-I-associated myelopathy (HAM/TSP), patients with multiple sclerosis, and healthy controls were compared in the study using UMI-based sequencing.

The CDR3 has 14 amino acids, counting the end cysteine and phenylalanine. Only the CDR3 portion is preserved as DNA: 42 bases, with reading frame beginning at the first base. V loses 4 bases of germline sequence and J loses 7 bases, and the interval between the two ends is 16 bases. cDNA was synthesized by template-switch 5'RACE using a primer with a 10-nucleotide random unique molecular identifier that tagged each TCR transcript. Over 170 million TCR-beta sequences, covering 15-18 subjects, were produced in each sequencing run. Total RNA was extracted with the RNeasy kit. TCR-beta VDJ regions were amplified with primers for the TCR constant region and the 5'RACE anchor, using the KAPA Real-time Library Amplification kit. A first PCR added sample indexes and Illumina adaptors, and a second PCR then raised library yield. After purification with Ampure beads, the TCR product of roughly 650 bp was size-selected on a 2% E-gel SizeSelection system. Before pooling, library quality was checked on a Bioanalyzer, concentration was measured with Qubit, and libraries were quantified with the Kapa Library Quantification kit. An Illumina HiSeq 2500 was used to sequence the libraries paired-end at 2 x 150 bp. To increase sequence diversity, roughly 25-31% phiX was spiked into each library pool. Per the original workflow: The quality-filtered reads were processed with the UMI-based MiGEC pipeline, whose error correction step removed more than 90% of the raw TCR sequences. VDJ genes were aligned to IMGT germline references, and clonotypes were defined by unique CDR3 amino acid sequence plus V-J genes. Clonal expansion, Shannon diversity and CDR3 relatedness were evaluated with VDJtools (CalcPairwiseDistances, ClusterSamples), while phylogenetic trees were built in CLCbio workbench. Clones with at least 8 unique UMIs were defined as expanded, with this threshold being based on coefficient-of-variation modelling across technical triplicates. Using fastp at Q25 and MiXCR, TCRdb reprocessed the public reads and kept productive beta chains. Merged by CDR3 protein, the rows form single entries marked with the most common genes and DNA. The V and J calls shown here were made by TCRdb, not taken from the authors' results. Counted in this sample were around 69,000 distinct CDR3 sequences; 4.5% of them appeared once. 6.9% of the sample rests with the top ten.

This clonotype was detected only a few times. The clone's antigen remains unknown. Qualities for individual bases were not recorded, and no much larger clone is one base off. Overall study outcomes, separate from this receptor: No identical CDR3 amino acid sequences were found to be shared among expanded clones across subjects, suggesting that TCR-beta repertoires were private in all groups. Phylogenetic analysis grouped repertoires from 18 of 34 MS patients into a cluster of related CDR3 sequences, suggesting a possible repertoire-level signature. The MS cluster was not associated with any clinical or MRI features, and the authors stated that larger cohorts are needed. The highest TCR clonal expansion was observed in HAM/TSP patients, whereas the lowest was observed in MS patients, even when compared with healthy controls.

For unsorted PBMC libraries, 2 million PBMCs were used after storage in RNAlater at -80 degrees C until RNA extraction. Multiple sclerosis patients were enrolled in a US clinical protocol under which disease progression was evaluated by magnetic resonance imaging. Peripheral blood was subjected to Ficoll-Hypaque density gradient centrifugation to isolate PBMCs, which were then cryopreserved in liquid nitrogen. The TCR comes from a young man with multiple sclerosis. The sequence is built from TRBV12-3 or TRBV12-4 and TRBJ1-1; no D gene call is confident. Sequencing was done on a sample of PBMCs. CDR3 sequence: CASSSSEVRGEAFF. The base sequence is TGTGCCAGCAGTTCATCGGAGGTCCGCGGTGAAGCTTTCTTT.